The source of this TCR beta chain is a study of T cells in Graves' hyperthyroidism and ophthalmopathy. The TCR beta CDR3 regions underwent amplification using RNA transcripts as the source. The primer set for the first-round RT-PCR of the TCR CDR3 was HTBI. TCRdb processed the multiplex PCR reads anew with MiXCR; each CDR3 protein has one entry. The sample yields over 250,000 distinct CDR3 sequences, over 20% seen once. Germline loops: CDR1 SGDLS, CDR2 YYNGEE. V was pared by 4 bases and J by 9 bases, with 12 bases between. The CDR3 totals 12 residues. The sequencing sample was made of blood. The chain employs TRBV9 and TRBJ2-3; D perhaps matches TRBD2 (6 bases). This receptor was identified in a man in his thirties or forties with Graves' ophthalmopathy. Here the CDR3 reads CASSPRSGTQYF. For the CDR3, the DNA is TGTGCCAGCAGCCCCCGTAGCGGAACGCAGTATTTT.